These 11 T cell receptor beta chains share one sample of origin, sequenced in a study of cytomegalovirus exposure and HLA in healthy donors. PCR involved 60 Vbeta and 13 Jbeta primers. Produced via immunoSEQ multiplex PCR; TCRdb's table is partial and in-frame only. The sample contains roughly 150,000 clones, roughly 85% of which appear only once. Input material: PBMCs. These receptors all come from a man between 18 and 35 years old in good health and CMV-seropositive.

The rearrangement uses TRBV5-3 and TRBJ1-5; D uncertain. TRBV5-3 is assigned to the ORF class and has an uncertain function. V was shortened by 2 bases and J by 2 bases, with 17 bases between the two germline ends. This CDR3 is built from 17 residues. This chain's CDR3 is CARSFLSRGIGNQPQHF. The CDR3 DNA is TGTGCCAGAAGCTTTCTAAGCCGCGGCATAGGCAATCAGCCCCAGCATTTT.

The count of this clone is one. The chain uses TRBV6-1 and TRBJ1-2, with D unclear. Germline assignment: CDR1 MNHNS and CDR2 SASEGT. Trimming stripped 4 bases from V and 4 bases from J, with 13 bases between. The CDR3 runs 14 residues. The CDR3 DNA sequence: TGTGCCAGCAGTGTCGCCGGTAACTTCTATGGCTACACCTTC. Its translation: CASSVAGNFYGYTF.

There are a few counts of this clone. V usage is TRBV6-6 and J usage is TRBJ1-2; the match to TRBD1 covers 8 bases. Germline lookup yields CDR1 MNHNY and CDR2 SVGAGI (reference sequence). CDR3 length equals 14 residues. V was clipped by 6 bases and J by 3 bases; unmatched bases: 6. The CDR3 sequence is CASRIGQGDYGYTF. The CDR3 DNA follows: TGTGCCAGCAGAATCGGACAGGGCGACTATGGCTACACCTTC.

The CDR3 nucleotides read TGTGCCTGGAATGGGGGACAGACGTCCTACGAGCAGTACTTC. This codes for CAWNGGQTSYEQYF. This chain joins TRBV30 and TRBJ2-7, with 7 bases aligning to TRBD1. V gave up 4 bases and J gave up 1 base; unmatched junction bases: 7. Germline lookup yields CDR1 GTSNPN and CDR2 SVGIG (reference sequence). CDR3 length equals 14 residues.

The V and J genes are TRBV19 and TRBJ1-4, with 7 positions matching TRBD1. This CDR3 comprises 15 residues. V lost 5 bases and J lost 2; bases outside the gene matches: 5. Germline CDR1 reads LNHDA; CDR2 reads SQIVND (reference sequence). This CDR3 reads CASSPPGGTNEKLFF. The CDR3 region has the DNA TGTGCCAGTAGTCCTCCAGGGGGGACTAATGAAAAACTGTTTTTT.

In this sample, this clone turned up once. The sample holds other DNA sequences that translate to the same CDR3. V usage is TRBV6-5 and J usage is TRBJ2-7; D is ambiguous. Germline-derived CDR1 and CDR2 are MNHEY and SVGAGI. Between the trimmed V and J ends, which lost 4 bases and 1 base, there was a span of 5 bases. This CDR3 is 12 amino acids long. CDR3 loop: CASSSGSYEQYF. For the CDR3, the DNA is TGTGCCAGCAGTTCGGGTTCCTACGAGCAGTACTTC.

V and J are TRBV28 and TRBJ1-1; 8 bases match TRBD1. V was clipped by 5 bases and J by 3 bases; unmatched bases: 20. Looked up from germline, CDR1 is MDHEN and CDR2 is SYDVKM. The CDR3 spans 19 residues. CDR3 nucleotide sequence: TGTGCCAGCAGTACCCCTTGGGCCCCGGACAGGGAAGGCGACACTGAAGCTTTCTTT. It specifies CASSTPWAPDREGDTEAFF.

V usage is TRBV10-3 and J usage is TRBJ2-7; the D gene is possibly TRBD1 (5 bases). Per germline, CDR1 ENHRY and CDR2 SYGVKD. Trimming pared 5 bases from V and 2 bases from J, leaving 10 bases between. The CDR3 runs to 13 residues. The CDR3 DNA is TGTGCCATCAGTTTGGGGCTTACCTACGAGCAGTACTTC. As protein: CAISLGLTYEQYF.

V is TRBV27 and J is TRBJ2-1, with D possibly TRBD2 on 5 matching bases. V was cut by 2 bases and J by 4 bases, with 12 bases left in between. The CDR3 extends over 15 amino acids. Germline V gene sequence: CDR1 MNHEY, CDR2 SMNVEV (reference sequence). The CDR3 sequence: CASSLAGLVYNEQFF. CDR3 nucleotides: TGTGCCAGCAGTTTAGCTGGACTGGTGTACAATGAGCAGTTCTTC.

Details on this clone: Since no conserved phenylalanine or tryptophan closes the CDR3, a read error is the likely cause. V and J are TRBV6-5 and TRBJ1-6; no clear D gene. Trimming left V 5 bases short and J 13 bases short, with 18 bases between. Germline assignment: CDR1 MNHEY and CDR2 SVGAGI. This CDR3 has 14 amino acids. CDR3 sequence reads: CASSVLGDGVPLHL. The DNA for the CDR3 is TGTGCCAGCAGTGTGTTAGGAGACGGGGTCCCCCTCCACCTT.

The rearrangement joins TRBV19 to TRBJ2-1, with D possibly TRBD2 on 7 matching bases. Germline CDR1 LNHDA, CDR2 SQIVND (reference sequence). CDR3 length: 16 residues. Deletions cut 6 bases from V and 6 bases from J, with 21 bases between. The CDR3 region has the DNA TGTGCCAGTAGCCCCGTAGGGGGGGCCCCAGGCAATGAGCAGTTCTTC. It yields the protein CASSPVGGAPGNEQFF.